These T cell receptor beta chains were read from a single sample in a study of blood T cells in healthy people across ages. TCRdb reprocessed the 5' RACE reads via MiXCR and lists one record per CDR3 protein. The data hold hundreds of thousands of distinct CDR3 sequences, with roughly 60% observed a single time. Sequencing was done on a sample of blood. These TCRs come from a man aged 25 to 40 in good health. The CDR3 runs from the conserved cysteine through the conserved F or W. D genes are given only for firm matches. Size is omitted from some rows. Given values are once, few, many or a class for expanded clones.

>TRBV6-2/TRBV6-3|.|TRBJ2-7|TRBD1
CASSSPGQAYEQYF
TGTGCCAGCAGTTCCCCGGGACAGGCCTACGAGCAGTACTTC
>TRBV15|.|TRBJ1-5|.
CATSRVQQLSNQPQHF
TGTGCCACCAGCAGAGTGCAACAGCTTAGCAATCAGCCCCAGCATTTT
>TRBV28|.|TRBJ2-7|.
CASRSGAAYEQYF
TGTGCCAGCAGATCGGGGGCTGCCTACGAGCAGTACTTC
>TRBV15|.|TRBJ2-7|TRBD1
CATSKGQGDTYEQYF
TGTGCCACCAGCAAGGGACAGGGGGACACCTACGAGCAGTACTTC
>TRBV10-3|.|TRBJ2-5|.
CAISESWGRQETQYF
TGTGCCATCAGTGAGTCGTGGGGGAGGCAAGAGACCCAGTACTTC
>TRBV10-3|.|TRBJ2-5|TRBD2
CAISESGGNQETQYF
TGTGCCATCAGTGAGTCGGGGGGGAACCAAGAGACCCAGTACTTC
>TRBV25-1|.|TRBJ2-7|.
CASRRNGVYEQYF
TGTGCCAGCAGAAGGAACGGTGTCTACGAGCAGTACTTC
>TRBV20-1|.|TRBJ2-2|TRBD2
CSARDWGLANTGELFF
TGCAGTGCTAGAGATTGGGGACTAGCTAACACCGGGGAGCTGTTTTTT
>TRBV15|.|TRBJ1-2|.
CATSRYKDDSYGYTF
TGTGCCACCAGCAGATATAAGGACGATTCCTATGGCTACACCTTC
>TRBV20-1|.|TRBJ1-6|TRBD1
CSARNRDRVLNSPLHF
TGCAGTGCCAGAAACCGGGACAGGGTTTTGAATTCACCCCTCCACTTT
>TRBV7-9|many|TRBJ2-7|.
CASSDPVGEQYF
TGTGCCAGCAGCGATCCTGTCGGCGAGCAGTACTTC
>TRBV27|.|TRBJ2-5|.
CASSLEGAGETQYF
TGTGCCAGCAGTTTGGAGGGGGCTGGTGAGACCCAGTACTTC
>TRBV25-1|.|TRBJ1-4|.
CASSEAWGVNEKLFF
TGTGCCAGCAGTGAGGCCTGGGGCGTCAATGAAAAACTGTTTTTT
>TRBV10-3|.|TRBJ2-2|.
CAIFSTGELFF
TGTGCCATCTTTAGCACCGGGGAGCTGTTTTTT
>TRBV7-9|.|TRBJ2-1|.
CASMAEAGNNEQFF
TGTGCCAGCATGGCAGAAGCAGGGAACAATGAGCAGTTCTTC
>TRBV20-1|.|TRBJ2-7|TRBD1
CSADRDSYEQYF
TGCAGTGCTGACAGGGACTCCTACGAGCAGTACTTC
>TRBV20-1|.|TRBJ1-2|TRBD1
CSARGDRHYGYTF
TGCAGTGCTAGAGGGGACAGACACTATGGCTACACCTTC
>TRBV28|.|TRBJ1-2|.
CASSLLITYGYTF
TGTGCCAGCAGTTTATTGATTACCTATGGCTACACCTTC
>TRBV6-5|once|TRBJ2-3|TRBD2
CAVGLSGGTDTQYF
TGTGCCGTAGGTCTAAGCGGGGGCACAGATACGCAGTATTTT
>TRBV4-3|.|TRBJ2-1|.
CASSQDALTIQQFF
TGCGCCAGCAGCCAAGATGCGCTTACAATACAGCAGTTCTTC
>TRBV28|.|TRBJ2-5|.
CASSESSLQQYF
TGTGCCAGCAGTGAATCCAGCCTCCAGCAGTACTTC
>TRBV12-3/TRBV12-4|few|TRBJ1-1|.
CASSPRQGWVNTEAFF
TGTGCCAGCAGTCCCCGTCAGGGATGGGTGAACACTGAAGCTTTCTTT